The next 4 T cell receptor beta chains were all read from a single sample in a study of OX40 agonist ivuxolimab in advanced cancers. Repertoires were generated with immunoSEQ multiplex PCR, while TCRdb's copy carries only in-frame clones and drops some. There are tens of thousands of clones in the sample; 79% occur only once, and roughly a tenth lies in the top ten. The input for sequencing was CD4+ or CD8+ T cells sorted from blood, taken in a trial of the OX40 agonist ivuxolimab. Receptors were obtained from an adult with an advanced solid tumor such as melanoma, head and neck, liver or kidney cancer.

The chain is built from TRBV7-9 and TRBJ2-5; D might be TRBD1 (5 bases). The CDR3 covers 14 residues. Trimming shortened V by 4 bases and J by 4 bases, and 13 bases separated the two germline ends. Germline V gives CDR1 SEHNR, CDR2 FQNEAQ (reference sequence). The chain's CDR3 is CASSSTVGPETQYF. The CDR3 DNA reads as TGTGCCAGCAGCTCGACGGTGGGGCCAGAGACCCAGTACTTC.

This clone was seen a single time. J is TRBJ2-7 and V is TRBV9, with D possibly being TRBD2 (5 bases). Germline V gene data show CDR1 as SGDLS and CDR2 as YYNGEE. The CDR3 length is 14 residues. V was pared by 0 bases and J by 7 bases, with 14 bases between. The CDR3 DNA reads TGTGCCAGCAGCGTAGGGCCAGCTCCGGGGGAGCAGTACTTC. It translates to CASSVGPAPGEQYF.

The rearrangement joins TRBV7-9 to TRBJ2-1; 12 bases align to TRBD1. CDR3 size: 16 residues. The J segment lost 9 bases and the V segment lost 4 bases, leaving 10 bases of the junction unmatched. Per the germline V gene, CDR1 is SEHNR and CDR2 is FQNEAQ (reference sequence). CDR3 nucleotide sequence: TGTGCCAGCAGCTCCCGGGACAGGGGGCGGGAAAGTGAGCAGTTCTTC. This sequence encodes CASSSRDRGRESEQFF.

The chain links TRBV19 to TRBJ2-4; perhaps TRBD2 as D (5 bases). V lost 4 bases, J lost 9 bases, and 10 bases lay in between. This CDR3 comprises 12 residues. Germline values: CDR1 LNHDA, CDR2 SQIVND (reference sequence). The CDR3 protein is CASSTVRGIQYF. The CDR3 coding sequence is TGTGCCAGTAGTACAGTACGGGGCATTCAGTACTTC. The complete variable domain, with remaining parts taken from reference TRBV19 and TRBJ2-4, reads DGGITQSPKYLFRKEGQNVTLSCEQNLNHDAMYWYRQDPGQGLRLIYYSQIVNDFQKGDIAEGYSVSREKKESFPLTVTSAQKNPTAFYLCASSTVRGIQYFGAGTRLSVL.